This T cell receptor beta chain was sequenced for a study of blood T cell repertoires in COVID-19. Turning to the study itself: Whether acute or convalescent, the COVID-19 samples came from the United States, Italy and Spain. PBMCs, B-cell-depleted T cells, or T cells were the source of the cDNA or gDNA that made up the material.

Everyone who took part was roughly 18 to 89 years old, and they came from 20 to 25 US areas. Per the study methods: Amplification from reference gene primers served as the basis for estimated nucleated cell counts. Generated by immunoSEQ multiplex PCR, the TCRdb table keeps only in-frame clones and is missing some. V, J and clone size reflect that table, while D and trimming were determined from the DNA. The sample lists 300,000 to 350,000 clones; 87% were seen once. With V trimmed by 2 bases and J by 1 base, 11 bases remained unmatched. CDR1 and CDR2 (germline): MNHEY, SVGEGT. CDR3 length equals 18 residues.

The chain links TRBV6-2 or TRBV6-3 to TRBJ2-3, with 8 positions matching TRBD1. Sequencing input: PBMCs or T cells enriched from blood (not recorded which). This clonotype was sampled from a woman aged 25 to 45 who had recovered from COVID-19. The CDR3 loop is CASSYRGQGVQGTDTQYF. CDR3 coding DNA: TGTGCCAGCAGTTACAGAGGACAGGGCGTCCAAGGCACAGATACGCAGTATTTT.